This T cell receptor beta chain comes out of a study of beta chain features in type 1 diabetes. Study-level background: Researchers looked at over 100,000,000 sorted cells across all samples. Study results and caveats: Researchers reported that naive, central memory and Treg TCRB repertoires appeared more similar in patients than in healthy donors. The study found moderately but significantly shorter TCRB CDR3s in all four CD4+ subsets of Type 1 diabetes patients.

This clone has more than one count but fewer than ten. Its matching antigen is unknown. Trimming left V 8 bases short and J 2 bases short, with 13 bases between. CDR1 and CDR2 (germline): SNHLY, FYNNEI. The CDR3 loop spans 14 amino acids. The investigators reverse transcribed all of the isolated RNA, so they sequenced expressed TCRB transcripts. Produced via immunoSEQ multiplex PCR; TCRdb's table is partial and in-frame only. The sample lists 55,000 to 85,000 clones, around 49% occurring once. Material for sequencing was central memory CD4+ T cells from blood. The TCR sequence derives from a man aged 25 to 45 with type 1 diabetes. The rearrangement uses TRBV2 and TRBJ2-1, with D possibly matching TRBD2 (6 bases). The chain's CDR3 is CASADGTPYNEQFF. The DNA for the CDR3 is TGTGCCAGCGCTGACGGGACTCCCTACAATGAGCAGTTCTTC. Full variable domain (missing parts from reference TRBV2 and TRBJ2-1): EPEVTQTPSHQVTQMGQEVILRCVPISNHLYFYWYRQILGQKVEFLVSFYNNEISEKSEIFDDQFSVERPDGSNFTLKIRSTKLEDSAMYFCASADGTPYNEQFFGPGTRLTVL.